Below are 18 T cell receptor beta chains sequenced from a single sample in a study of blood T cell repertoires in COVID-19. Method: immunoSEQ multiplex PCR; TCRdb's copy keeps in-frame clones and lacks some. The sample comprises about 60,000 clones, approximately 77% of which are singletons, and around 30% rests with the top ten. Sequenced sample: peripheral blood. The receptors derive from a human donor in a cohort sampled during active COVID-19.

The table lists this clone with a count of one. The chain joins TRBV19 to TRBJ1-5, with a weak D call TRBD1 (6 bases). This CDR3 is 17 amino acids long. Germline V lookup: CDR1 LNHDA, CDR2 SQIVND (reference sequence). Trimming took 5 bases from V and 0 from J, leaving 17 bases between them. Here the CDR3 reads CASSGGARGYSNQPQHF. Here the CDR3 DNA reads TGTGCCAGTAGTGGGGGGGCCCGAGGGTATAGCAATCAGCCCCAGCATTTT.

CDR3 sequence: CASSFGGGRTDTQYF. The CDR3 DNA sequence: TGCGCCAGCAGCTTCGGAGGGGGCCGCACAGATACGCAGTATTTT. J is TRBJ2-3 and V is TRBV5-1; D perhaps matches TRBD1 (7 bases). Germline V lookup: CDR1 SGHRS, CDR2 YFSETQ. The CDR3 has 15 residues. Trimming cost V 2 bases and J 1 base, with 11 bases left between them.

The chain links TRBV3-1 (or the pseudogene TRBV3-2) to TRBJ2-2; 9 positions match TRBD2. With V trimmed by 4 bases and J by 8 bases, 2 bases remained unmatched. Germline assignment: CDR1 LGHDT and CDR2 YNNKEL (reference sequence). This CDR3 is 13 amino acids long. This CDR3 is CASSPSGEGELFF. Written as DNA, the CDR3 is TGTGCCAGCAGCCCTAGCGGGGAGGGGGAGCTGTTTTTT.

This chain links TRBV9 with TRBJ1-3; D might be TRBD1 (5 bases). This CDR3 has 15 residues. V gave up 6 bases and J gave up 2 bases, with 15 bases separating them. The germline V gene has CDR1 SGDLS and CDR2 YYNGEE. This CDR3 is CASTLGAAAGNTIYF. DNA for the CDR3: TGTGCCAGCACCTTAGGGGCAGCCGCTGGAAACACCATATATTTT.

The V and J genes are TRBV14 and TRBJ1-1, with D maybe TRBD1 (6 bases). The CDR3 sequence is 16 residues long. V lost 4 bases and J lost 5, with 20 bases in between. Germline V CDR1 and CDR2: SGHDN, FVKESK. This chain's CDR3 is CASSPLRGLRGTEAFF. The CDR3 DNA sequence: TGTGCCAGCAGCCCACTCAGGGGTCTCCGAGGGACTGAAGCTTTCTTT.

The chain is built from TRBV7-8 and TRBJ1-2; no clear D. CDR3 length equals 14 residues. CDR1 is SGHVS and CDR2 is FQNEAQ in the germline V gene. Trimming stripped 0 bases from V and 8 bases from J, with 13 bases between. CDR3 amino acids: CASSLALASGGYTF. CDR3 nucleotide sequence: TGTGCCAGCAGCTTAGCGCTGGCGTCGGGGGGCTACACCTTC.

This clone is a singleton in its sample. The chain has TRBV18 and TRBJ2-7; no firm D call. This CDR3 has 13 amino acids. From germline, CDR1 is KGHSH and CDR2 LQKENI. The V end lost 3 bases, the J end lost 2 bases, and 8 bases lay between the germline ends. The CDR3 region has the DNA TGTGCCAGCTCACCGTCTTCTACCTACGAGCAGTACTTC. Translation: CASSPSSTYEQYF.

CDR3 in DNA: TGTGCCAGCAACAGGGGGCCTGGAAACACCATATATTTT. Translation: CASNRGPGNTIYF. The chain uses TRBV2 and TRBJ1-3; 9 nucleotides line up with TRBD1. The CDR3 totals 13 residues. Germline loops: CDR1 SNHLY, CDR2 FYNNEI. Trimming cost V 7 bases and J 2 bases; bases outside gene matches: 0.

This clone was observed a handful of times. The V gene is TRBV30, the J gene TRBJ1-3; perhaps TRBD1 as D (5 bases). Germline CDR1 GTSNPN, CDR2 SVGIG (reference sequence). The germline V and J ends were trimmed by 0 bases and 7 bases, with 10 bases remaining between them. The CDR3 extends over 13 amino acids. The CDR3 reads CAWSVDSVNTIYF. The CDR3 region has the DNA TGTGCCTGGAGTGTAGACAGTGTGAACACCATATATTTT.

This clone occurred many times. The chain has TRBV28 and TRBJ2-7; 9 positions agree with TRBD2. Germline V gene data show CDR1 as MDHEN and CDR2 as SYDVKM. CDR3 size: 14 residues. Trimming took 2 bases from V and 6 from J; bases not matched to a gene: 5. CDR3 region: CASSLAGGGLEQYF. CDR3 sequence (DNA): TGTGCCAGCAGTTTAGCGGGAGGGGGGCTCGAGCAGTACTTC.

V and J are TRBV29-1 and TRBJ2-2; a weak D match, TRBD2 (5 bases). Trimming pared 7 bases from V and 7 bases from J, leaving 19 bases between. CDR3 size: 14 residues. CDR1 and CDR2 (germline): SQVTM, ANQGSEA. The CDR3 reads CSAAVRARGGELFF. CDR3 nucleotides: TGCAGCGCCGCCGTAAGGGCACGGGGCGGGGAGCTGTTTTTT.

V and J are TRBV6-1 and TRBJ2-1; D perhaps matches TRBD1 (6 bases). Looked up from germline, CDR1 is MNHNS and CDR2 is SASEGT. CDR3 length equals 14 residues. The V and J ends lost 3 bases and 7 bases respectively, with 13 bases between them. CDR3 sequence: CASSDAGVGNEQFF. The CDR3 DNA sequence: TGTGCCAGCAGTGATGCAGGGGTGGGTAATGAGCAGTTCTTC.

Comments on this clone: The identical CDR3 is also encoded by other nucleotide sequences in the sample. The J gene is TRBJ2-7, the V gene TRBV3-1 (or the pseudogene TRBV3-2), with no clear D. The CDR3 consists of 12 residues. Germline V gene lookup returns CDR1 LGHDT and CDR2 YNNKEL (reference sequence). The germline V and J ends were trimmed by 4 bases and 0 bases, with 4 bases remaining between them. As DNA, the CDR3 is TGTGCCAGCAGCCCTAGCTCCTACGAGCAGTACTTC. It yields the protein CASSPSSYEQYF.

V usage is TRBV10-3 and J usage is TRBJ1-6, with D tentatively TRBD1 (5 bases). CDR1 is ENHRY and CDR2 is SYGVKD in the germline V gene. The CDR3 runs 14 residues. The V end lost 2 bases, the J end lost 9 bases, and 11 bases lay between the germline ends. CDR3 bases: TGTGCCATCAGTGAGGACTGGAGGGGTTCACCCCTCCACTTT. Translated, it gives CAISEDWRGSPLHF.

This clone was counted once. This sequence joins TRBV5-1 and TRBJ2-3; the D gene is possibly TRBD2 (6 bases). V lost 4 bases, J lost 1 base, and 13 bases lay in between. Germline CDR1 SGHRS, CDR2 YFSETQ. The CDR3 totals 15 residues. The CDR3 DNA is TGCGCCAGCAGCGCGGGACGTATCGGCACAGATACGCAGTATTTT. Translating it yields CASSAGRIGTDTQYF.

The rearrangement links TRBV6-5 to TRBJ1-5; a possible D gene is TRBD1 (6 bases). The CDR3 consists of 15 residues. The germline CDR1 and CDR2 sequences are MNHEY and SVGAGI. Trimming shortened V by 6 bases and J by 2 bases, and 14 bases separated the two germline ends. This CDR3 is CASREPQGRNQPQHF. The CDR3, as DNA: TGTGCCAGCAGGGAGCCCCAGGGGCGCAATCAGCCCCAGCATTTT.

CDR3 DNA sequence: TGTGCCAGCATGGAGGGGGCGGGCACCGGGGAGCTGTTTTTT. Translation: CASMEGAGTGELFF. The chain carries TRBV2 and TRBJ2-2; weak D call: TRBD1 (7 bases). Trimming pared 7 bases from V and 4 bases from J, leaving 13 bases between. Germline V gives CDR1 SNHLY, CDR2 FYNNEI. The CDR3 covers 14 residues.

The chain recombines TRBV5-1 with TRBJ1-3; the match to TRBD1 covers 7 bases. Germline V CDR1 and CDR2: SGHRS, YFSETQ. CDR3 size: 15 residues. The V segment lost 4 bases and the J segment 0 bases; nucleotides outside the gene matches: 4. CDR3 loop: CASSKGTDSGNTIYF. DNA for the CDR3: TGCGCCAGCAGCAAAGGGACAGACTCTGGAAACACCATATATTTT. Using reference TRBV5-1 and TRBJ1-3 for the parts outside the CDR3, the full variable domain is KAGVTQTPRYLIKTRGQQVTLSCSPISGHRSVSWYQQTPGQGLQFLFEYFSETQRNKGNFPGRFSGRQFSNSRSEMNVSTLELGDSALYLCASSKGTDSGNTIYFGEGSWLTVV.